The 24 T cell receptor beta chains below were found in one sample sequenced in a study of blood T cell repertoires in COVID-19. The data were produced by immunoSEQ multiplex PCR, yet TCRdb's version contains in-frame clones alone and is incomplete. The sample includes roughly 300,000 clones, nearly 90% of them seen just once. Sequencing was done on a sample of PBMCs or T cells enriched from blood (not recorded which). The receptors stem from a woman aged 25 to 39 who had recovered from COVID-19.

This rearrangement joins TRBV7-9 to TRBJ2-7; TRBD1 aligns across 8 bases. Germline CDR1 and CDR2: SEHNR and FQNEAQ (reference sequence). This CDR3 contains 14 residues. The V gene end was trimmed by 5 bases and the J gene end by 3 bases; junction bases not matched to a gene: 6. In DNA, the CDR3 is TGTGCCAGCAGCCCTAGGACAGGGCACTACGAGCAGTACTTC. Translated: CASSPRTGHYEQYF.

The sample holds one count of this clone. The rearrangement links TRBV4-2 to TRBJ1-4; D is unclear. This CDR3 contains 14 residues. V lost 4 bases to trimming and J lost 8 bases, with 14 bases between them. Germline CDR1 reads LGHNA; CDR2 reads YNFKEQ. The CDR3 bases are TGTGCCAGCAGCCCGCCGACTACCCTGGAAAAACTGTTTTTT. Its translation: CASSPPTTLEKLFF.

The chain is built from TRBV2 and TRBJ2-7, with TRBD2 identical over 9 bases. The germline V gene encodes CDR1 SNHLY and CDR2 FYNNEI. This CDR3 is 13 amino acids long. V lost 4 bases, J lost 6 bases, and 4 bases stayed unmatched. In DNA, the CDR3 is TGTGCCAGCAGTGCTAGCGGGGAGGGCGAGCAGTACTTC. Encoded protein: CASSASGEGEQYF.

This clone was seen once. The CDR3 here is CASSVGAGDAYGYTF. The DNA of the CDR3 is TGTGCCAGCAGCGTAGGGGCGGGGGACGCCTATGGCTACACCTTC. The V gene is TRBV9, the J gene TRBJ1-2; perhaps TRBD1 as D (5 bases). Trimming shortened V by 0 bases and J by 4 bases, and 13 bases separated the two germline ends. The CDR3 is 15 residues long. CDR1 and CDR2 (germline): SGDLS, YYNGEE.

The chain is built from TRBV9 and TRBJ1-2, with 9 bases aligning to TRBD1. The V segment lost 3 bases and the J segment 3 bases; nucleotides outside the gene matches: 3. The CDR3 covers 14 residues. The V gene's germline CDR1 is SGDLS and CDR2 YYNGEE. The CDR3 bases are TGTGCCAGCAGCGCGGACAGGGGTGACTATGGCTACACCTTC. This translates into CASSADRGDYGYTF.

This rearrangement joins TRBV30 to TRBJ1-1; D is unresolved. The V and J ends lost 0 bases and 0 bases respectively, with 5 bases between them. Germline V lookup: CDR1 GTSNPN, CDR2 SVGIG (reference sequence). The CDR3 runs to 13 residues. The CDR3 DNA reads TGTGCCTGGAGTGTACAGCTGAACACTGAAGCTTTCTTT. Translating it yields CAWSVQLNTEAFF.

The rearrangement joins TRBV13 to TRBJ2-2, with 12 positions matching TRBD2. Germline V gene lookup returns CDR1 PRHDT and CDR2 FYEKMQ (reference sequence). The J segment lost 1 base and the V segment lost 5 bases, leaving 2 bases of the junction unmatched. The CDR3 loop spans 16 amino acids. CDR3 DNA: TGTGCCAGCAGCGCGGGACTAGCGGGGAACACCGGGGAGCTGTTTTTT. Protein: CASSAGLAGNTGELFF.

The gene calls are TRBV5-1 and TRBJ2-1, with TRBD1 matching 7 bases. The J segment lost 3 bases and the V segment lost 4 bases, leaving 10 bases of the junction unmatched. The CDR3 loop spans 16 amino acids. Germline CDR1 reads SGHRS; CDR2 reads YFSETQ. The CDR3 loop is CASSPGRRQGYNEQFF. Here the CDR3 DNA reads TGCGCCAGCAGCCCGGGAAGGAGACAGGGCTACAATGAGCAGTTCTTC.

This chain connects TRBV5-1 to TRBJ1-2, with D possibly TRBD1 on 5 matching bases. The CDR3 is 15 amino acids. The V end was cut by 0 bases, the J end by 6 bases, with 15 bases between. CDR1 and CDR2 from the germline V gene are SGHRS and YFSETQ. CDR3 region: CASSLGVLTTDGYTF. The CDR3 region has the DNA TGCGCCAGCAGCTTGGGGGTCTTGACGACAGATGGCTACACCTTC.

The chain uses TRBV4-3 and TRBJ1-3; TRBD1 is a possible D gene (5 bases). The germline CDR1 and CDR2 sequences are LGHNA and YSLEER. Trimming pared 1 base from V and 4 bases from J, leaving 8 bases between. The CDR3 is made up of 14 amino acids. CDR3 protein: CASSQGRAGNTIYF. DNA of the CDR3: TGCGCCAGCAGCCAAGGCAGGGCAGGAAACACCATATATTTT.

This rearrangement joins TRBV18 to TRBJ2-7; D gene ambiguous. V lost 3 bases to trimming and J lost 7 bases, with 10 bases between them. Looked up from germline, CDR1 is KGHSH and CDR2 is LQKENI. The CDR3 runs to 12 residues. Written as DNA, the CDR3 is TGTGCCAGCTCACCGGCCGCCCGAGAGCAGTACTTC. It codes for CASSPAAREQYF.

The chain links TRBV3-1 (or the pseudogene TRBV3-2) to TRBJ2-3; the match to TRBD2 covers 9 bases. CDR3 length equals 14 residues. Germline CDR1 reads LGHDT; CDR2 reads YNNKEL (reference sequence). Trimming cost V 5 bases and J 6 bases; bases outside gene matches: 6. The CDR3 coding sequence is TGTGCCAGCAGCTCGACTAGCGGCCTGGATACGCAGTATTTT. Amino acid sequence: CASSSTSGLDTQYF.

The J gene is TRBJ2-7, the V gene TRBV3-1 (or the pseudogene TRBV3-2); D may be TRBD1 (6 bases). The CDR3 has 16 amino acids. V was clipped by 4 bases and J by 2 bases, with 18 bases between them. Germline lookup yields CDR1 LGHDT and CDR2 YNNKEL (reference sequence). The CDR3 sequence: CASSPPRGRGTYEQYF. CDR3 DNA sequence: TGTGCCAGCAGCCCCCCCCGAGGCAGGGGAACCTACGAGCAGTACTTC.

The rearrangement uses TRBV7-3 and TRBJ2-5; D unclear. Germline lookup yields CDR1 SGHTA and CDR2 FQGTGA. The length of the CDR3 is 13 residues. V lost 3 bases, J lost 2 bases, and 7 bases lay in between. The CDR3 DNA reads as TGTGCCAGCAGCTTTAACAGACAAGAGACCCAGTACTTC. It codes for CASSFNRQETQYF.

The chain is built from TRBV14 and TRBJ2-1; D call uncertain. This CDR3 comprises 15 residues. CDR1 is SGHDN and CDR2 is FVKESK in the germline V gene. Trimming took off 1 base at V and 5 bases at J, with 12 bases between the two ends. CDR3: CASSQVAVVNNEQFF. The CDR3 region has the DNA TGTGCCAGCAGCCAAGTTGCGGTCGTGAACAATGAGCAGTTCTTC.

V usage is TRBV7-6 and J usage is TRBJ2-6, with D maybe TRBD1 (6 bases). CDR3 size: 17 residues. Germline CDR1 and CDR2: SGHVS and FNYEAQ. V shed 1 base and J shed 0 bases, with 10 bases lying between them. The CDR3 region has the DNA TGTGCCAGCAGCTTAGGGGGACACCGCTCTGGGGCCAACGTCCTGACTTTC. Amino acids: CASSLGGHRSGANVLTF.

The chain couples TRBV3-1 (or the pseudogene TRBV3-2) to TRBJ2-3; 12 positions agree with TRBD2. The V gene end was trimmed by 4 bases and the J gene end by 6 bases; junction bases not matched to a gene: 11. The CDR3 runs 17 residues. The germline V gene has CDR1 LGHDT and CDR2 YNNKEL (reference sequence). CDR3 residues: CASSLEASGGVQDTQYF. CDR3 DNA sequence: TGTGCCAGCAGCCTTGAGGCTAGCGGGGGGGTTCAGGATACGCAGTATTTT.

This chain joins TRBV30 and TRBJ2-2; 11 bases fit TRBD1. J gave up 7 bases and V 4 bases, and 8 bases lay outside the gene matches. The CDR3 loop spans 15 amino acids. Germline-derived CDR1 and CDR2 are GTSNPN and SVGIG (reference sequence). This chain's CDR3 is CAWITGQGGDGELFF. The CDR3 DNA is TGTGCCTGGATTACGGGACAGGGGGGGGACGGGGAGCTGTTTTTT.

The rearrangement joins TRBV27 to TRBJ2-5; TRBD1 is a possible D gene (5 bases). This CDR3 is built from 13 residues. V lost 3 bases and J 6 bases, leaving 11 bases between the germline ends. The germline CDR1 and CDR2 sequences are MNHEY and SMNVEV (reference sequence). CDR3 DNA: TGTGCCAGCAGTTTCTGGCAGGGAAAGACCCAGTACTTC. Amino acid sequence: CASSFWQGKTQYF.

V usage is TRBV6-2 or TRBV6-3 and J usage is TRBJ1-1, with D perhaps matching TRBD1 (6 bases). The V and J ends lost 3 bases and 11 bases respectively, with 13 bases between them. The CDR3 has 12 residues. Germline lookup yields CDR1 MNHEY and CDR2 SVGEGT. CDR3 loop: CASSYAGVVAFF. The CDR3 nucleotides are TGTGCCAGCAGTTATGCAGGGGTTGTGGCTTTCTTT.

V is TRBV7-2 and J is TRBJ2-4; D possibly corresponds to TRBD2 (6 bases). This CDR3 is 18 amino acids long. Germline CDR1 reads SGHTA; CDR2 reads FQGNSA. V lost 1 base, J lost 3 bases, and 19 bases lay in between. The CDR3 nucleotides read TGTGCCAGCAGCTTAGATTGGGGGGTAGGAGACGGCAAAAACATTCAGTACTTC. This codes for CASSLDWGVGDGKNIQYF.

This clone appeared a single time. The rearrangement uses TRBV2 and TRBJ1-1; perhaps TRBD1 as D (6 bases). The CDR3 has 14 residues. The V gene's germline CDR1 is SNHLY and CDR2 FYNNEI. V was trimmed by 6 bases and J by 8 bases, leaving 19 bases between them. CDR3 DNA: TGTGCCAGCAGGGTGACAGGTTCCGACGGGGAAGCTTTCTTT. This translates into CASRVTGSDGEAFF.

The chain combines TRBV13 with TRBJ1-5; D gene unclear. With 0 bases removed from V and 4 bases from J, the gap between germline ends came to 10 bases. Germline assignment: CDR1 PRHDT and CDR2 FYEKMQ (reference sequence). There are 15 residues in the CDR3. The CDR3 here is CASSLGVAGNQPQHF. In DNA, the CDR3 is TGTGCCAGCAGCTTAGGGGTTGCGGGGAATCAGCCCCAGCATTTT. Complete variable domain (other parts from reference TRBV13 and TRBJ1-5): AAGVIQSPRHLIKEKRETATLKCYPIPRHDTVYWYQQGPGQDPQFLISFYEKMQSDKGSIPDRFSAQQFSDYHSELNMSSLELGDSALYFCASSLGVAGNQPQHFGDGTRLSIL.

The chain carries TRBV25-1 and TRBJ1-6; 7 bases line up with TRBD1. The CDR3 totals 14 residues. V lost 8 bases, J lost 6 bases, and 7 bases stayed unmatched. Germline V gene lookup returns CDR1 MGHDK and CDR2 SYGVNS. The CDR3 region has the DNA TGTGCCAGCGCCGGACAGGTCTCTAATTCACCCCTCCACTTT. This encodes CASAGQVSNSPLHF.